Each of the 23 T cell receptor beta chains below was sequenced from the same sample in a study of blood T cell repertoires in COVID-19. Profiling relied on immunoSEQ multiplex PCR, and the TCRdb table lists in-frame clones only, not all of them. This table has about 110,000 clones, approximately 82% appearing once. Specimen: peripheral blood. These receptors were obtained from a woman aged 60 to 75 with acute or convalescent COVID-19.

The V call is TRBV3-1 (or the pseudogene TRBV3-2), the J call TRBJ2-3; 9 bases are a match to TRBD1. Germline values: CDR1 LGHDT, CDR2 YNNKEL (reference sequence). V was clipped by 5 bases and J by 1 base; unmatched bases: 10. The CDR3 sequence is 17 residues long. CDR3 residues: CASSSSYRDRGTDTQYF. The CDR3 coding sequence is TGTGCCAGCAGCTCTAGCTACCGGGACAGGGGCACAGATACGCAGTATTTT.

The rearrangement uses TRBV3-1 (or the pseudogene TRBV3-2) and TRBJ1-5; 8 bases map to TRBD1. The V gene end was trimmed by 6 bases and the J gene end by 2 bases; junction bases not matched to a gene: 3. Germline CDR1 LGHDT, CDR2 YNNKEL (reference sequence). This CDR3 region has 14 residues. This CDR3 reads CASRQGGGNQPQHF. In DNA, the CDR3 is TGTGCCAGCAGACAGGGGGGTGGCAATCAGCCCCAGCATTTT.

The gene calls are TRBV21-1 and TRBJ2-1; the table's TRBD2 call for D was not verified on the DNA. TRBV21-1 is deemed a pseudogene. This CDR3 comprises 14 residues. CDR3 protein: CASYRLAENNEQFF. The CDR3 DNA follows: TGTGCCAGTTATCGGCTAGCGGAGAACAATGAGCAGTTCTTC.

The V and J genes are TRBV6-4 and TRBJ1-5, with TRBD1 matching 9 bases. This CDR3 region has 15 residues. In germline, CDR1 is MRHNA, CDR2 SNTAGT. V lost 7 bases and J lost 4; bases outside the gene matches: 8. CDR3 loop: CASKTGGRRNQPQHF. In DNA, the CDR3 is TGTGCCAGCAAGACAGGGGGAAGGAGGAATCAGCCCCAGCATTTT.

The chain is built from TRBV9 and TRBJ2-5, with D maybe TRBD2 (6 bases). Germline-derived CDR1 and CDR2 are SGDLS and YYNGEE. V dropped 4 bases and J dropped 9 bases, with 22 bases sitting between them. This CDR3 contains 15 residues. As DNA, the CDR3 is TGTGCCAGCAGCTCCACGGACACTGGTTCGGGGGCCCAGTACTTC. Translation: CASSSTDTGSGAQYF. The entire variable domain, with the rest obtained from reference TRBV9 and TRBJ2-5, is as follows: DSGVTQTPKHLITATGQRVTLRCSPRSGDLSVYWYQQSLDQGLQFLIQYYNGEERAKGNILERFSAQQFPDLHSELNLSSLELGDSALYFCASSSTDTGSGAQYFGPGTRLLVL.

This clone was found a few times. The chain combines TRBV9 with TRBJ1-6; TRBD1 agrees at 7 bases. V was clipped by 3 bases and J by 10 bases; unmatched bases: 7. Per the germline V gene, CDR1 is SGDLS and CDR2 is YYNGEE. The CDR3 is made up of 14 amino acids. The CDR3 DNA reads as TGTGCCAGCAGCGCCATACAGGGGCGGTCACCCCTCCACTTT. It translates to CASSAIQGRSPLHF.

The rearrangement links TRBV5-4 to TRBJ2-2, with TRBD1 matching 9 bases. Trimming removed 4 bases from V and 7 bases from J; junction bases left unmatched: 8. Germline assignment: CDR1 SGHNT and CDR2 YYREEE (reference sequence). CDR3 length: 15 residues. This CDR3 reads CASSPGQGSLGELFF. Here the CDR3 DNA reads TGTGCCAGCAGCCCTGGACAGGGGTCCCTCGGGGAGCTGTTTTTT.

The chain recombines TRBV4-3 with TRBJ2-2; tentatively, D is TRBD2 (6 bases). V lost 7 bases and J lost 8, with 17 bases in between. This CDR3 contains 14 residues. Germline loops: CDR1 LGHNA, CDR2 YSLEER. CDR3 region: CASKGPGLKGELFF. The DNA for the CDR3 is TGCGCCAGCAAAGGACCGGGACTGAAAGGGGAGCTGTTTTTT.

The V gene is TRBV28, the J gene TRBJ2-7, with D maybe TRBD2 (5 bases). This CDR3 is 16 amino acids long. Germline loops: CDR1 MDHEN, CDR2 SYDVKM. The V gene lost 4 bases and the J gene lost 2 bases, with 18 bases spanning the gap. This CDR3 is CASSSFVGGKAYEQYF. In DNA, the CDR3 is TGTGCCAGCAGTTCCTTTGTCGGAGGAAAAGCCTACGAGCAGTACTTC. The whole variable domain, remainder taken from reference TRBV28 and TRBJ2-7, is DVKVTQSSRYLVKRTGEKVFLECVQDMDHENMFWYRQDPGLGLRLIYFSYDVKMKEKGDIPEGYSVSREKKERFSLILESASTNQTSMYLCASSSFVGGKAYEQYFGPGTRLTVT.

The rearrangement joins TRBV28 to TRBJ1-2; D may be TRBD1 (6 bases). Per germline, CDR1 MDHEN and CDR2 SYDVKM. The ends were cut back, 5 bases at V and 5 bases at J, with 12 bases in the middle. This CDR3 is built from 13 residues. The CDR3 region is CASSGQNPYGYTF. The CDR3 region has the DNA TGTGCCAGCAGTGGACAGAACCCTTATGGCTACACCTTC.

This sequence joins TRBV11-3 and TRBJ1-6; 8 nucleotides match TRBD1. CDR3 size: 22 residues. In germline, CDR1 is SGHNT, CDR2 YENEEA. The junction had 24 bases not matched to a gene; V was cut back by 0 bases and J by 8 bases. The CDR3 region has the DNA TGTGCCAGCAGCTTAGAAGGGGATGGGTCTCAGGGGGCGGTTGTTTTTGATTCACCCCTCCACTTT. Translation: CASSLEGDGSQGAVVFDSPLHF.

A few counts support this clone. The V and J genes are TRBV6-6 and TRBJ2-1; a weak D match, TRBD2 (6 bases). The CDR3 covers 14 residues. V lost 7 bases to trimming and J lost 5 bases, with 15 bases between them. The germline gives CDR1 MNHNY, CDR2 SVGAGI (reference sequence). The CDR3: CASNPGLENNEQFF. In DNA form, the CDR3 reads TGTGCCAGCAATCCGGGACTCGAAAACAATGAGCAGTTCTTC.

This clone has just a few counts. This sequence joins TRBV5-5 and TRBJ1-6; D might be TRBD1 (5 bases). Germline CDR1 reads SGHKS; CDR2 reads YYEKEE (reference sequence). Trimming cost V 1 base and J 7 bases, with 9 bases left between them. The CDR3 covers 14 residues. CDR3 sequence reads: CASSLYGGNSPLHF. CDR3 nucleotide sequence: TGTGCCAGCAGCTTGTACGGGGGGAATTCACCCCTCCACTTT.

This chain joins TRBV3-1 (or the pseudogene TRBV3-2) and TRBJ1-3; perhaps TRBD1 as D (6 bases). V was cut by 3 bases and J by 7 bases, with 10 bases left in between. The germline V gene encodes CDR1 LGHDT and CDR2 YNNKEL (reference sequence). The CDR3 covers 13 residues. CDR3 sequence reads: CASSHQGQNTIYF. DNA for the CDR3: TGTGCCAGCAGCCATCAGGGGCAGAACACCATATATTTT.

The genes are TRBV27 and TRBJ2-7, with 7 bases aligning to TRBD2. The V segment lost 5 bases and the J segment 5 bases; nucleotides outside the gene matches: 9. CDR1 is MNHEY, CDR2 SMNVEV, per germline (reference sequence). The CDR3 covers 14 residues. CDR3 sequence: CASSPSGVWNEQYF. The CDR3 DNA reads TGTGCCAGCAGTCCTAGCGGAGTCTGGAACGAGCAGTACTTC.

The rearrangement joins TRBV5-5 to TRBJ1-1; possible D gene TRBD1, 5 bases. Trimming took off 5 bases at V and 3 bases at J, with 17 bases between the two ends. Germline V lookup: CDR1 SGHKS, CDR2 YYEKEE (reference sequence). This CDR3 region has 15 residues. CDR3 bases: TGTGCCAGCAGGGTACGGGGTGGAGGGGACACTGAAGCTTTCTTT. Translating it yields CASRVRGGGDTEAFF.

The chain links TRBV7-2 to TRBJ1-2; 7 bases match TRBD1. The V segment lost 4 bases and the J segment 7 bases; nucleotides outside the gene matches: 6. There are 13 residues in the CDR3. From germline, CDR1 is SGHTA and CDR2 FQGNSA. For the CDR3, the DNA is TGTGCCAGCAGCTCCGACAGGGTTGGTGGCTACACCTTC. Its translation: CASSSDRVGGYTF.

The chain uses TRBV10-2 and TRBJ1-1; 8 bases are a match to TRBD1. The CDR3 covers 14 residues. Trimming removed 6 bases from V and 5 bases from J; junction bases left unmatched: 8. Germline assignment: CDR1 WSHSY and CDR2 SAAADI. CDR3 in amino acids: CASSASQGATEAFF. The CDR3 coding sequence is TGCGCCAGCAGCGCTTCTCAGGGGGCGACTGAAGCTTTCTTT.

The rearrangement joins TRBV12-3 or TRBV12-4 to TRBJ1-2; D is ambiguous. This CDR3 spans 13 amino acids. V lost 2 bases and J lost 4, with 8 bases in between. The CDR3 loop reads CASSLTGFYGYTF. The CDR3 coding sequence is TGTGCCAGCAGTTTAACGGGTTTCTATGGCTACACCTTC.

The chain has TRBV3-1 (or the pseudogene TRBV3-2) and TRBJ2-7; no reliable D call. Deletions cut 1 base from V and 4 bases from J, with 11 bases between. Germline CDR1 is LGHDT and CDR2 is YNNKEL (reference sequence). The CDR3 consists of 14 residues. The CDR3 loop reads CASSQGFSGYEQYF. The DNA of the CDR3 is TGTGCCAGCAGCCAAGGGTTCAGTGGTTACGAGCAGTACTTC.

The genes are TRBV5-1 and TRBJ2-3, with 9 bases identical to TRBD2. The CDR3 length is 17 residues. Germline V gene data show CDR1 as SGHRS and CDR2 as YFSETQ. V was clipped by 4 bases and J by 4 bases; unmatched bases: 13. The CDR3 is CASSNNQHSGGADTQYF. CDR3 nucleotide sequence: TGCGCCAGCAGCAACAACCAACATAGCGGGGGCGCAGATACGCAGTATTTT. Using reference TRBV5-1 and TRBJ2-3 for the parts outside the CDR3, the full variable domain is KAGVTQTPRYLIKTRGQQVTLSCSPISGHRSVSWYQQTPGQGLQFLFEYFSETQRNKGNFPGRFSGRQFSNSRSEMNVSTLELGDSALYLCASSNNQHSGGADTQYFGPGTRLTVL.

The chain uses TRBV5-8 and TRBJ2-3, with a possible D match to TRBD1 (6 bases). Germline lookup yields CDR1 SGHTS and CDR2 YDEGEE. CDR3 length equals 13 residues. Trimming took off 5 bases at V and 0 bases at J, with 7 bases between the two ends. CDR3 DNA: TGTGCCAGCAGTCAGGGGAGCACAGATACGCAGTATTTT. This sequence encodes CASSQGSTDTQYF.

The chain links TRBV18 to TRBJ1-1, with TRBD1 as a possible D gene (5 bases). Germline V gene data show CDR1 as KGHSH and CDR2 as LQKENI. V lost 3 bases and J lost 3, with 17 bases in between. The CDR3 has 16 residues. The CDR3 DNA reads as TGTGCCAGCTCACCCAAGCAGGGTGGAGTGGACACTGAAGCTTTCTTT. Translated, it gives CASSPKQGGVDTEAFF.